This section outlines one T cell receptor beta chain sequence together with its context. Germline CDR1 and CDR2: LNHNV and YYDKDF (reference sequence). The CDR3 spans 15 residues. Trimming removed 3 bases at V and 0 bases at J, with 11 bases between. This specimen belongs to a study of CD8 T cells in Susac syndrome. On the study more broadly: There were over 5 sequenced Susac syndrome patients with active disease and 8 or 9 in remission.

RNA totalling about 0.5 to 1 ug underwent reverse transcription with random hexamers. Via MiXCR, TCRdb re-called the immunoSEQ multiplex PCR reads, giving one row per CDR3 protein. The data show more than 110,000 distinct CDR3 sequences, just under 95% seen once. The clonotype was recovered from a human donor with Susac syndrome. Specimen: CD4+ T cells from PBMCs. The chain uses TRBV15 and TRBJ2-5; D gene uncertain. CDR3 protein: CATSRDQWYQETQYF. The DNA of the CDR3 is TGTGCCACCAGCAGGGATCAGTGGTACCAAGAGACCCAGTACTTC.